These T cell receptor beta chains were read from a single sample in a study of blood T cell repertoires in COVID-19. Libraries were prepared by immunoSEQ multiplex PCR; TCRdb keeps only in-frame clonotypes and omits some of them. The sample lists about 120,000 clones, approximately 82% occurring once. What was sequenced was peripheral blood. These receptor sequences come from a man between 65 and 80 years old with active or convalescent COVID-19. CDR3s leave out the opening cysteine and the closing phenylalanine or tryptophan. Each record gives: V gene, J gene, CDR3 protein.

TRBV6-6	TRBJ2-5	ASSNTRVETQY
TRBV3-1/TRBV3-2	TRBJ2-5	ASSPLAGTGETQY
TRBV5-6	TRBJ2-6	ASSLGQAFSGANVLT
TRBV19	TRBJ1-6	ASSGSAGWNSPLH
TRBV28	TRBJ1-1	ASKGGLHTEAF
TRBV5-1	TRBJ1-2	ASSLQGDGYT
TRBV6-2/TRBV6-3	TRBJ2-3	ASSYWLTDTQY
TRBV28	TRBJ1-6	ASRYRGQGSPLH
TRBV18	TRBJ1-3	ASSPSGTGPSGNTIY
TRBV1	TRBJ1-6	TSSRAYSSYNSPLH
TRBV7-3	TRBJ2-1	ASSLGTGFGHEQF
TRBV2	TRBJ1-3	ASSEMGQLRNTIY
TRBV27	TRBJ2-7	ASSVAGAYSYEQY
TRBV7-9	TRBJ1-1	ASASDRVNTEAF